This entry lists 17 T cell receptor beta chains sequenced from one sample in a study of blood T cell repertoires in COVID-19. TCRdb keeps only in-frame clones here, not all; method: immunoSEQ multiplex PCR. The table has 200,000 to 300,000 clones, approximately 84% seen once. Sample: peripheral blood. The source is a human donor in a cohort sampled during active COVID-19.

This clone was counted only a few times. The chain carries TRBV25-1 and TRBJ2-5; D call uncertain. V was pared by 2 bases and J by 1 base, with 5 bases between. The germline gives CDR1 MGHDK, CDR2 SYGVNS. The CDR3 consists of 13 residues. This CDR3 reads CASSEHFQETQYF. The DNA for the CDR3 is TGTGCCAGCAGTGAACACTTCCAAGAGACCCAGTACTTC.

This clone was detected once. The CDR3 DNA follows: TGTGCCAGCAGCTTGGCACTAGCGGGGGGGCCAGATACGCAGTATTTT. Protein product: CASSLALAGGPDTQYF. The rearrangement uses TRBV5-4 and TRBJ2-3; the match to TRBD2 covers 13 bases. V dropped 0 bases and J dropped 4; count of bases not matched to a gene: 2. The CDR3 consists of 16 residues. Germline CDR1 and CDR2: SGHNT and YYREEE (reference sequence). Together with reference TRBV5-4 and TRBJ2-3, the CDR3 gives the full variable domain: ETGVTQSPTHLIKTRGQQVTLRCSSQSGHNTVSWYQQALGQGPQFIFQYYREEENGRGNFPPRFSGLQFPNYSSELNVNALELDDSALYLCASSLALAGGPDTQYFGPGTRLTVL.

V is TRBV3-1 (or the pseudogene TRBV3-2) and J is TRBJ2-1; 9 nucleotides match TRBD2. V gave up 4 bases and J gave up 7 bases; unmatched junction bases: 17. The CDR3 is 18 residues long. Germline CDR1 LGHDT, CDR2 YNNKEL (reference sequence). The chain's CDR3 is CASSLLVGAGGRLNEQFF. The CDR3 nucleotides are TGTGCCAGCAGCCTTCTCGTCGGGGCGGGAGGGAGGTTGAATGAGCAGTTCTTC.

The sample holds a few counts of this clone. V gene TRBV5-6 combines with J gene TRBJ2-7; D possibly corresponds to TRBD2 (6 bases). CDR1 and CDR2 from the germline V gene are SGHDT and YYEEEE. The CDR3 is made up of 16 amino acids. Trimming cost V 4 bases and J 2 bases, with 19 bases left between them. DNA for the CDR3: TGTGCCAGCAGCCGTTTTGGAGGGTTGGGGGCCTACGAGCAGTACTTC. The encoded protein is CASSRFGGLGAYEQYF. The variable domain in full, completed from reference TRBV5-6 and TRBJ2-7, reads DAGVTQSPTHLIKTRGQQVTLRCSPKSGHDTVSWYQQALGQGPQFIFQYYEEEERQRGNFPDRFSGHQFPNYSSELNVNALLLGDSALYLCASSRFGGLGAYEQYFGPGTRLTVT.

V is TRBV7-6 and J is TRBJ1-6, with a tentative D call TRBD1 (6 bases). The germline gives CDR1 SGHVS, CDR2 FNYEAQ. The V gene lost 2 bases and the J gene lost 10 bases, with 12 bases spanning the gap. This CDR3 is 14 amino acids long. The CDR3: CASSLKGVSSPLHF. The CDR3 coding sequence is TGTGCCAGCAGCTTAAAGGGGGTCTCATCACCCCTCCACTTT. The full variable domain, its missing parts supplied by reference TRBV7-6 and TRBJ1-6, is GAGVSQSPRYKVTKRGQDVALRCDPISGHVSLYWYRQALGQGPEFLTYFNYEAQQDKSGLPNDRFSAERPEGSISTLTIQRTEQRDSAMYRCASSLKGVSSPLHFGNGTRLTVT.

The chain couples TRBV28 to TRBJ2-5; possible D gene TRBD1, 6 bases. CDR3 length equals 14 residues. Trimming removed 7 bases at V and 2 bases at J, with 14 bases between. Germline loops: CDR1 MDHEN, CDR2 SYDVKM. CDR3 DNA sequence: TGTGCCAGCACCACCCAACAGGGACAAGAGACCCAGTACTTC. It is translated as CASTTQQGQETQYF.

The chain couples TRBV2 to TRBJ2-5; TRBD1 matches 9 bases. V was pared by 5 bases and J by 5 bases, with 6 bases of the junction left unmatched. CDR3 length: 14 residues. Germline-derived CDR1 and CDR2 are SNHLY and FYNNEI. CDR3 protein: CASSQNRGPETQYF. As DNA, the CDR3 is TGTGCCAGCAGTCAGAACAGGGGGCCGGAGACCCAGTACTTC. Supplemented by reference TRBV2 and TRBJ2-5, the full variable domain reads EPEVTQTPSHQVTQMGQEVILRCVPISNHLYFYWYRQILGQKVEFLVSFYNNEISEKSEIFDDQFSVERPDGSNFTLKIRSTKLEDSAMYFCASSQNRGPETQYFGPGTRLLVL.

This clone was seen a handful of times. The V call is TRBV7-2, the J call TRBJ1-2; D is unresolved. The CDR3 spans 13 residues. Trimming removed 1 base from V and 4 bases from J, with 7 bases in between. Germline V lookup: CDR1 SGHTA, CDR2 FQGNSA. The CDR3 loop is CASSLGAIYGYTF. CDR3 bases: TGTGCCAGCAGCTTAGGGGCCATCTATGGCTACACCTTC.

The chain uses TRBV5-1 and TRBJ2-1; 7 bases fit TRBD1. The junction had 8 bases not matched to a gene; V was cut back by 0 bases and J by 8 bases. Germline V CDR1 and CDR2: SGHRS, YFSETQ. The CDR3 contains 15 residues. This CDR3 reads CASSLEGGSFDEQFF. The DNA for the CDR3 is TGCGCCAGCAGCTTGGAAGGGGGCAGTTTCGATGAGCAGTTCTTC.

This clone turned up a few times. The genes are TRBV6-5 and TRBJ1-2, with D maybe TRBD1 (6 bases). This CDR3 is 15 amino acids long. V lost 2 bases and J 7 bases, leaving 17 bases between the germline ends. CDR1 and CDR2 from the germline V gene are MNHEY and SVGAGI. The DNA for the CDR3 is TGTGCCAGCAGTTACGTAGTGCAGGGGCTGGGTGGCTACACCTTC. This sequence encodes CASSYVVQGLGGYTF.

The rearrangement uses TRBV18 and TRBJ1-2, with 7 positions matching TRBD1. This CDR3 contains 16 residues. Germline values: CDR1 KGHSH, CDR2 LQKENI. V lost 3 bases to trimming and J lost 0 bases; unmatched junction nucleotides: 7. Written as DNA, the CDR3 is TGTGCCAGCTCACCTGAAGGGGGCAGAGCTAACTATGGCTACACCTTC. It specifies CASSPEGGRANYGYTF.

DNA for the CDR3: TGTGCCAGCAGCTTGAAACAGGGGAGCGTCTATGGCTACACCTTC. Translating it yields CASSLKQGSVYGYTF. This chain connects TRBV7-2 to TRBJ1-2; 7 nucleotides line up with TRBD1. The germline CDR1 and CDR2 sequences are SGHTA and FQGNSA. V dropped 3 bases and J dropped 4; count of bases not matched to a gene: 8. This CDR3 has 15 residues.

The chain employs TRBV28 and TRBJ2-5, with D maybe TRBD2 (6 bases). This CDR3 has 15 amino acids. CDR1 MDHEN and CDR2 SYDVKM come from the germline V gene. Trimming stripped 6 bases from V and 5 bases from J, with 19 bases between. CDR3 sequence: CASRPRSQRGETQYF. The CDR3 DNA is TGTGCCAGCAGACCTAGGAGCCAACGGGGGGAGACCCAGTACTTC.

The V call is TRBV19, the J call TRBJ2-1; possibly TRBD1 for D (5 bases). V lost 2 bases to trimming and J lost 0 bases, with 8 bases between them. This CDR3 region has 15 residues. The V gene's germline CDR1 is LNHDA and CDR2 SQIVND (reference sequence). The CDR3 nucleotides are TGTGCCAGTAGTATAACAAGGGGCTCCTACAATGAGCAGTTCTTC. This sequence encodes CASSITRGSYNEQFF.

Written as DNA, the CDR3 is TGTGCCAGCAGCCCCCTAGCGGGGCTTACCTACGAGCAGTACTTC. Its translation: CASSPLAGLTYEQYF. V gene TRBV7-2 combines with J gene TRBJ2-7; TRBD2 agrees at 9 bases. The J segment lost 2 bases and the V segment lost 5 bases, leaving 7 bases of the junction unmatched. CDR1 SGHTA and CDR2 FQGNSA come from the germline V gene. There are 15 residues in the CDR3.

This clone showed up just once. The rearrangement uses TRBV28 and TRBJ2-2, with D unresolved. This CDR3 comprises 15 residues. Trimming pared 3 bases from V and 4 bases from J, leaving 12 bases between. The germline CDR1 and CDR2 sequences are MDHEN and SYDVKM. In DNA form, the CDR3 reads TGTGCCAGCAGTTTTTTGGTTACTGGCACCGGGGAGCTGTTTTTT. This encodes CASSFLVTGTGELFF. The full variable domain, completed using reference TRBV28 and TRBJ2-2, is DVKVTQSSRYLVKRTGEKVFLECVQDMDHENMFWYRQDPGLGLRLIYFSYDVKMKEKGDIPEGYSVSREKKERFSLILESASTNQTSMYLCASSFLVTGTGELFFGEGSRLTVL.

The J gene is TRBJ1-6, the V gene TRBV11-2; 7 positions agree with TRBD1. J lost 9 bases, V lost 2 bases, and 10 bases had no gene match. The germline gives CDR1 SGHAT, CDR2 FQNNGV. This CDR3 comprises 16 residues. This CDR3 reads CASSLLGGGFSSPLHF. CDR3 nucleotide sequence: TGTGCCAGCAGCTTACTCGGAGGGGGCTTTAGTTCACCCCTCCACTTT.